This T cell receptor beta chain was found in a study of blood T cell repertoires in COVID-19. About the study: Acute-phase and convalescent COVID-19 samples originated in the United States, Italy and Spain. T cells, B-cell-depleted T cells, or PBMCs provided the cDNA or gDNA that served as material.

There are 14 residues in the CDR3. Germline V gene lookup returns CDR1 GTSNPN and CDR2 SVGIG (reference sequence). V gave up 7 bases and J gave up 3 bases; unmatched junction bases: 7. Source study methods: Amplification from reference gene primers served as the basis for estimated nucleated cell counts. Generated by immunoSEQ multiplex PCR, the TCRdb table keeps only in-frame clones and is missing some. V and J calls and clone size are as listed in that table; D and trimming were resolved from the DNA. The sample includes approximately 230,000 clones, roughly 80% of them seen just once. Sequencing input: peripheral blood. The chain has TRBV30 and TRBJ2-1; 9 bases match TRBD1. The source is a man aged 25-45 years with active or convalescent COVID-19. The CDR3 loop is CASTRTGVYNEQFF. The CDR3 nucleotides are TGTGCCTCCACACGGACAGGGGTCTACAATGAGCAGTTCTTC.